This passage covers 32 T cell receptor beta chains from one sample sequenced in a study of T cell responses to AZD1222 COVID-19 vaccine. Using immunoSEQ multiplex PCR, the repertoire was profiled, and TCRdb retains in-frame clones only, with some absent. The repertoire consists of 74,000 or so clones, with more than 75% occurring once and the leading ten covering more than 10%. Source: peripheral blood, taken on day 0 of AZD1222 vaccination. Receptors originate from an adult in good health.

This clone was found a few times. The CDR3 nucleotides are TGTGCCAGCAGTTACAGCGGGACAGGGGTCTATGGCTACACCTTC. This gives the protein CASSYSGTGVYGYTF. This rearrangement joins TRBV6-2 or TRBV6-3 to TRBJ1-2; TRBD1 matches 10 bases. Germline V gives CDR1 MNHEY, CDR2 SVGEGT. Unmatched junction bases numbered 4, after V lost 2 bases and J lost 4 bases. The CDR3 consists of 15 residues.

The chain couples TRBV30 to TRBJ1-2, with unresolved D. The CDR3 loop spans 12 amino acids. Looked up from germline, CDR1 is GTSNPN and CDR2 is SVGIG (reference sequence). V lost 4 bases and J 0 bases, leaving 6 bases between the germline ends. This chain's CDR3 is CAWTISNYGYTF. The CDR3 bases are TGTGCCTGGACGATTTCTAACTATGGCTACACCTTC.

The genes are TRBV11-2 and TRBJ1-1, with D maybe TRBD1 (6 bases). Germline V gene sequence: CDR1 SGHAT, CDR2 FQNNGV. The CDR3 covers 12 residues. The V gene lost 3 bases and the J gene lost 12 bases, with 14 bases spanning the gap. CDR3 in amino acids: CASSFSQGLTFF. The CDR3 DNA follows: TGTGCCAGCAGCTTTTCACAGGGTTTGACTTTCTTT. The entire variable domain, with the rest obtained from reference TRBV11-2 and TRBJ1-1, is as follows: EAGVAQSPRYKIIEKRQSVAFWCNPISGHATLYWYQQILGQGPKLLIQFQNNGVVDDSQLPKDRFSAERLKGVDSTLKIQPAKLEDSAVYLCASSFSQGLTFFGQGTRLTVV.

V and J are TRBV6-2 or TRBV6-3 and TRBJ2-2; no reliable D call. Germline V gives CDR1 MNHEY, CDR2 SVGEGT. The CDR3 is 12 residues long. V lost 6 bases to trimming and J lost 5 bases, with 7 bases between them. In nucleotides, the CDR3 is TGTGCCAGCAGCCTTAGAACCGGGGAGCTGTTTTTT. Translation gives CASSLRTGELFF.

This clone was picked up one time. The chain has TRBV5-5 and TRBJ2-2; tentative D call: TRBD1 (6 bases). V lost 0 bases and J 3 bases, leaving 12 bases between the germline ends. CDR1 and CDR2 (germline): SGHKS, YYEKEE (reference sequence). This CDR3 is 16 amino acids long. CDR3 amino acids: CASSLGQAMDTGELFF. The CDR3 bases are TGTGCCAGCAGCTTGGGACAGGCCATGGACACCGGGGAGCTGTTTTTT. The complete variable domain, with remaining parts taken from reference TRBV5-5 and TRBJ2-2, reads DAGVTQSPTHLIKTRGQQVTLRCSPISGHKSVSWYQQVLGQGPQFIFQYYEKEERGRGNFPDRFSARQFPNYSSELNVNALLLGDSALYLCASSLGQAMDTGELFFGEGSRLTVL.

The V gene is TRBV2, the J gene TRBJ1-6; 7 positions match TRBD1. Germline values: CDR1 SNHLY, CDR2 FYNNEI. The CDR3 totals 14 residues. Trimming removed 7 bases from V and 9 bases from J; junction bases left unmatched: 9. CDR3 residues: CASTLTGLGSPLHF. In nucleotides, the CDR3 is TGTGCCAGCACTCTGACAGGGTTGGGTTCACCCCTCCACTTT.

The chain recombines TRBV13 with TRBJ1-3, with D unresolved. Germline assignment: CDR1 PRHDT and CDR2 FYEKMQ (reference sequence). The CDR3 sequence is 14 residues long. Trimming removed 5 bases at V and 2 bases at J, with 10 bases between. Written as DNA, the CDR3 is TGTGCCAGCAGCCCTCGGACTGCTGGAAACACCATATATTTT. Its protein product is CASSPRTAGNTIYF.

This sequence joins TRBV4-2 and TRBJ2-5, with 8 nucleotides matching TRBD1. The CDR3 has 16 residues. Germline V gene data show CDR1 as LGHNA and CDR2 as YNFKEQ. V gave up 2 bases and J gave up 3 bases; unmatched junction bases: 8. CDR3 residues: CASSQSGQGVKETQYF. The CDR3 bases are TGTGCCAGCAGCCAATCTGGACAGGGAGTAAAAGAGACCCAGTACTTC.

The rearrangement links TRBV28 to TRBJ1-3; 8 positions agree with TRBD1. This CDR3 is built from 16 residues. Germline V CDR1 and CDR2: MDHEN, SYDVKM. Trimming cost V 1 base and J 3 bases; bases outside gene matches: 5. The chain's CDR3 is CASSLSDRVSGNTIYF. The CDR3 nucleotides are TGTGCCAGCAGTTTATCGGACAGGGTCAGTGGAAACACCATATATTTT.

J is TRBJ2-1 and V is TRBV3-1 (or the pseudogene TRBV3-2), with 9 bases fitting TRBD2. This CDR3 contains 16 residues. The junction had 13 bases not matched to a gene; V was cut back by 4 bases and J by 9 bases. Germline values: CDR1 LGHDT, CDR2 YNNKEL (reference sequence). The CDR3 reads CASSPPLGGGASEQFF. DNA of the CDR3: TGTGCCAGCAGCCCCCCCCTGGGCGGGGGGGCCTCTGAGCAGTTCTTC.

This chain joins TRBV14 and TRBJ2-2, with no clear D. Trimming removed 0 bases from V and 0 bases from J, with 5 bases in between. The CDR3 consists of 15 residues. Looked up from germline, CDR1 is SGHDN and CDR2 is FVKESK. The CDR3 sequence: CASSQDRTNTGELFF. Written as DNA, the CDR3 is TGTGCCAGCAGCCAAGACAGAACGAACACCGGGGAGCTGTTTTTT.

This chain links TRBV10-3 with TRBJ2-3; weak D call: TRBD2 (5 bases). Trimming shortened V by 10 bases and J by 5 bases, and 16 bases separated the two germline ends. The CDR3 contains 13 residues. Looked up from germline, CDR1 is ENHRY and CDR2 is SYGVKD. The CDR3: CATRPGRGDTQYF. The CDR3 nucleotides read TGTGCCACCCGCCCGGGTCGGGGAGATACGCAGTATTTT.

This clone appeared a single time. The chain combines TRBV9 with TRBJ1-3; D call uncertain. Between the trimmed V and J ends, which lost 3 bases and 0 bases, there was a span of 16 bases. The CDR3 covers 17 residues. Germline assignment: CDR1 SGDLS and CDR2 YYNGEE. The CDR3 sequence is CASSAWGPPSSGNTIYF. The DNA for the CDR3 is TGTGCCAGCAGCGCCTGGGGTCCGCCAAGCTCTGGAAACACCATATATTTT.

The gene calls are TRBV30 and TRBJ2-3; 13 bases are a match to TRBD2. From germline, CDR1 is GTSNPN and CDR2 SVGIG (reference sequence). The junction had 3 bases not matched to a gene; V was cut back by 8 bases and J by 4 bases. The CDR3 sequence is 13 residues long. The CDR3 is CAGGLAGADTQYF. The CDR3 DNA is TGTGCCGGAGGACTAGCGGGGGCAGATACGCAGTATTTT.

This chain connects TRBV5-1 to TRBJ1-4; a weak D match, TRBD1 (5 bases). The CDR3 sequence is 15 residues long. The V gene lost 1 base and the J gene lost 4 bases, with 11 bases spanning the gap. CDR1 SGHRS and CDR2 YFSETQ come from the germline V gene. CDR3 protein: CASSLQGRVNEKLFF. The CDR3 DNA follows: TGCGCCAGCAGCTTGCAGGGCAGGGTTAATGAAAAACTGTTTTTT. Based on the CDR3 plus reference TRBV5-1 and TRBJ1-4, the full variable domain is KAGVTQTPRYLIKTRGQQVTLSCSPISGHRSVSWYQQTPGQGLQFLFEYFSETQRNKGNFPGRFSGRQFSNSRSEMNVSTLELGDSALYLCASSLQGRVNEKLFFGSGTQLSVL.

The V gene is TRBV5-1, the J gene TRBJ2-1, with TRBD2 matching 15 bases. The V and J ends lost 1 base and 2 bases, in that order; junction bases with no gene match: 1. Looked up from germline, CDR1 is SGHRS and CDR2 is YFSETQ. The CDR3 extends over 17 amino acids. The CDR3 sequence: CASSLRTSGGAYNEQFF. DNA of the CDR3: TGCGCCAGCAGCTTGCGGACTAGCGGGGGGGCCTACAATGAGCAGTTCTTC.

The gene calls are TRBV7-3 and TRBJ1-2; 11 positions agree with TRBD1. The CDR3 loop spans 15 amino acids. The germline gives CDR1 SGHTA, CDR2 FQGTGA. Trimming took 0 bases from V and 7 from J; bases not matched to a gene: 4. CDR3 bases: TGTGCCAGCAGCTTAACAGGACAGGGGGCCGGTGGCTACACCTTC. As protein: CASSLTGQGAGGYTF.

The chain recombines TRBV18 with TRBJ1-4; D remains unclear. The CDR3 sequence is 16 residues long. Trimming took 1 base from V and 0 from J, leaving 9 bases between them. Germline V gene data show CDR1 as KGHSH and CDR2 as LQKENI. The CDR3 DNA is TGTGCCAGCTCACCACGGACGGACGCAACTAATGAAAAACTGTTTTTT. Its translation is CASSPRTDATNEKLFF.

The rearrangement joins TRBV12-5 to TRBJ2-5; 7 nucleotides agree with TRBD2. Per the germline V gene, CDR1 is LGHNT and CDR2 is FRNRAP. Germline trimming cut 7 bases from V and 2 bases from J; bases unmatched to any gene: 4. The length of the CDR3 is 13 residues. The CDR3 spells CASAGGAQETQYF. Written as DNA, the CDR3 is TGTGCTAGTGCGGGGGGAGCTCAAGAGACCCAGTACTTC.

The rearrangement links TRBV13 to TRBJ2-2, with D perhaps matching TRBD2 (6 bases). V lost 8 bases and J 0 bases, leaving 13 bases between the germline ends. This CDR3 region has 15 residues. In germline, CDR1 is PRHDT, CDR2 FYEKMQ (reference sequence). As DNA, the CDR3 is TGTGCCAGCTCTCGGGGGAGGCCGAACACCGGGGAGCTGTTTTTT. Protein: CASSRGRPNTGELFF.

The rearrangement joins TRBV4-1 to TRBJ1-5; no definite D call. CDR1 MGHRA and CDR2 YSYEKL come from the germline V gene. V was clipped by 1 base and J by 1 base, with 20 bases between them. The CDR3 contains 19 residues. The CDR3, as DNA: TGCGCCAGCAGCCAAGGAAGGGCCAGTCTCAAAGGGAGCAATCAGCCCCAGCATTTT. It translates to CASSQGRASLKGSNQPQHF.

The J gene is TRBJ1-2, the V gene TRBV29-1; tentative D call: TRBD1 (6 bases). Germline assignment: CDR1 SQVTM and CDR2 ANQGSEA. Trimming pared 6 bases from V and 2 bases from J, leaving 13 bases between. The CDR3 has 13 amino acids. The chain's CDR3 is CSVSYQGNYGYTF. DNA for the CDR3: TGCAGCGTGTCGTATCAGGGGAACTATGGCTACACCTTC. Together with reference TRBV29-1 and TRBJ1-2, the CDR3 gives the full variable domain: SAVISQKPSRDICQRGTSLTIQCQVDSQVTMMFWYRQQPGQSLTLIATANQGSEATYESGFVIDKFPISRPNLTFSTLTVSNMSPEDSSIYLCSVSYQGNYGYTFGSGTRLTVV.

This sequence joins TRBV9 and TRBJ1-1, with a possible D match to TRBD1 (5 bases). Germline CDR1 and CDR2: SGDLS and YYNGEE. This CDR3 has 14 residues. V was shortened by 3 bases and J by 5 bases, with 14 bases between the two germline ends. The CDR3 sequence: CASSAGTPGTEAFF. The CDR3 nucleotides read TGTGCCAGCAGCGCGGGGACTCCAGGTACTGAAGCTTTCTTT.

V and J are TRBV6-5 and TRBJ1-4, with TRBD1 matching 7 bases. The CDR3 has 13 amino acids. V shed 6 bases, J shed 5 bases, and the junction held 3 bases outside the gene matches. The germline CDR1 and CDR2 sequences are MNHEY and SVGAGI. The CDR3 protein is CASSLGQNEKLFF. The CDR3 region has the DNA TGTGCCAGCAGCCTGGGACAGAATGAAAAACTGTTTTTT.

This chain links TRBV12-3 or TRBV12-4 with TRBJ2-7; no firm D call. Trimming left V 4 bases short and J 4 bases short, with 8 bases between. This CDR3 contains 12 residues. The CDR3 bases are TGTGCCAGCAGTTCTGTTGCTTACGAGCAGTACTTC. It encodes CASSSVAYEQYF.

This sequence joins TRBV6-2 or TRBV6-3 and TRBJ2-5, with 7 bases identical to TRBD2. The trim removed 0 bases at V and 2 bases at J, leaving 9 bases unmatched. Germline CDR1 and CDR2: MNHEY and SVGEGT. The CDR3 contains 17 residues. The CDR3 DNA follows: TGTGCCAGCAGTTACTCGCCTCCAGCGGGGTTACAAGAGACCCAGTACTTC. It specifies CASSYSPPAGLQETQYF.

V is TRBV21-1 and J is TRBJ2-5; whether TRBD1, the table's D call, matches the DNA was not checked. TRBV21-1 is designated a pseudogene. There are 17 residues in the CDR3. The CDR3 DNA follows: TGTGCCAGCGGGGATAGGGACAGGGGGCGCGACTTGGAGACCCAGTACTTC. Translation gives CASGDRDRGRDLETQYF.

The V and J genes are TRBV4-1 and TRBJ2-3; 15 positions agree with TRBD2. Trimming removed 2 bases from V and 0 bases from J; junction bases left unmatched: 9. The germline V gene encodes CDR1 MGHRA and CDR2 YSYEKL. The CDR3 runs 20 residues. As DNA, the CDR3 is TGCGCCAGCAGCCAACCGGGACTAGCGGGGGGTATTAGGAGCACAGATACGCAGTATTTT. Amino acid sequence: CASSQPGLAGGIRSTDTQYF.

In this sample, this clone turned up a few times. The chain uses TRBV5-1 and TRBJ2-2, with D tentatively TRBD1 (6 bases). The CDR3 runs to 16 residues. Germline loops: CDR1 SGHRS, CDR2 YFSETQ. The V end was cut by 6 bases, the J end by 0 bases, with 15 bases between. The CDR3 here is CASNSGALANTGELFF. The CDR3 bases are TGCGCCAGCAACTCAGGGGCCCTCGCGAACACCGGGGAGCTGTTTTTT.

In this sample, this clone turned up a few times. The rearrangement joins TRBV27 to TRBJ2-7, with D perhaps matching TRBD1 (6 bases). The CDR3 is 13 amino acids. Germline V gives CDR1 MNHEY, CDR2 SMNVEV (reference sequence). The V gene lost 1 base and the J gene lost 8 bases, with 12 bases spanning the gap. The CDR3 reads CASSLYGQLKQYF. The CDR3, as DNA: TGTGCCAGCAGTTTATACGGACAGTTGAAGCAGTACTTC.

Remarks on this clone: One junction end does not reproduce the germline sequence, and a read error may be involved. J is TRBJ1-2 and V is TRBV24-1; no clear D. CDR1 and CDR2 from the germline V gene are KGHDR and SFDVKD. There are 14 residues in the CDR3. The DNA of the CDR3 is TGTGCCACCAGAGATTCCAGGACTAGTGATGGCTACACCTTC. It specifies CATRDSRTSDGYTF.

J is TRBJ2-6 and V is TRBV18; D gene uncertain. From germline, CDR1 is KGHSH and CDR2 LQKENI. Trimming left V 2 bases short and J 3 bases short, with 2 bases between. The CDR3 contains 13 residues. The CDR3 region has the DNA TGTGCCAGCTCACCAGGTGGGGCCAACGTCCTGACTTTC. It is translated as CASSPGGANVLTF. Full variable domain (missing parts from reference TRBV18 and TRBJ2-6): NAGVMQNPRHLVRRRGQEARLRCSPMKGHSHVYWYRQLPEEGLKFMVYLQKENIIDESGMPKERFSAEFPKEGPSILRIQQVVRGDSAAYFCASSPGGANVLTFGAGSRLTVL.